The clone carrying this T cell receptor (beta chain) was seen more than once but under ten times. These data originate in a study of cytomegalovirus exposure and HLA in healthy donors. PCR involved 60 Vbeta and 13 Jbeta primers. Sequencing was performed with immunoSEQ multiplex PCR; in TCRdb, only in-frame clones are kept and a portion is missing. The table includes about 150,000 clones, roughly 72% detected once. This clonotype was sampled from a man aged 25-40 years in good health and CMV-seronegative. The sample comprised PBMCs.

The CDR3 protein is CASSLAAVDEKLFF. CDR3 DNA sequence: TGTGCCAGCAGCTTGGCGGCAGTTGATGAAAAACTGTTTTTT. The chain combines TRBV7-9 with TRBJ1-4; unclear D gene. Germline V CDR1 and CDR2: SEHNR, FQNEAQ (reference sequence). The V end lost 3 bases, the J end lost 6 bases, and 11 bases lay between the germline ends. The CDR3 is 14 amino acids.